The following is a T cell receptor beta chain sequence with its context. The data stem from a study of blood T cell repertoires in COVID-19. Study context: Acute and convalescent COVID-19 samples came from the United States, Italy and Spain. T cells, B-cell-depleted T cells, or PBMCs provided the cDNA or gDNA that served as material.

Per the original methods: Using reference gene primer amplification, nucleated cell counts were estimated. Profiled with immunoSEQ multiplex PCR; TCRdb holds only in-frame clones, not every one. D and trimming were read from the DNA, whereas the V and J calls and clone size are those reported in that table. This table holds roughly 100,000 clones, 75% to 95% found once. V shed 7 bases, J shed 4 bases, and the junction held 5 bases outside the gene matches. The CDR3 consists of 15 residues. CDR1 is KGHDR and CDR2 is SFDVKD in the germline V gene. This TCR was recovered from a man younger than 30 with acute or convalescent COVID-19. The material sequenced was peripheral blood. The genes are TRBV24-1 and TRBJ2-2; 10 bases map to TRBD1. The CDR3, as DNA: TGTGCCACCAGCCCGACAGGGGGCAGCACCGGGGAGCTGTTTTTT. Translating it yields CATSPTGGSTGELFF.